Here is one T cell receptor (beta chain) with its context. The ends were cut back, 4 bases at V and 3 bases at J, with 23 bases in the middle. This CDR3 comprises 17 residues. Germline CDR1 is SGHDT and CDR2 is YYEEEE. This record comes from a study of shared clonotypes between healthy human individuals. Only in-frame clones appear in the TCRdb table, and some are missing; sequencing was by immunoSEQ multiplex PCR. The sample has about 490,000 clones; 79% are singletons. This clonotype was sampled from a woman aged 40 to 49 in good health. Some clones in this sample may be carry-over from other donors' samples. The sequenced sample consisted of PBMCs. This chain connects TRBV5-6 to TRBJ2-7, with unresolved D. DNA for the CDR3: TGTGCCAGCAGCCATTTGCCCCATGGTGGAGCTATCTACGAGCAGTACTTC. This encodes CASSHLPHGGAIYEQYF.